This T cell receptor (beta chain) derives from a study of cytomegalovirus exposure and HLA in healthy donors. On the study more broadly: Among the 370 or so donors who were genotyped, roughly 76% fell in the genetic ancestry cluster that is associated with self-reported Caucasian donors. Study conclusions and caveats: The dataset shows that most TCR sequences were rare, while some public TCRs occurred in many donors. In a later analysis, at a false discovery rate of 0.05, about 17,000 TCR beta sequences matched HLA alleles.

This clone was seen only once. What it binds is not known. Germline V CDR1 and CDR2: SQVTM, ANQGSEA. Trimming pared 4 bases from V and 1 base from J, leaving 10 bases between. The CDR3 has 13 residues. Primers for the PCR totalled 60 Vbeta and 13 Jbeta. The assay was immunoSEQ multiplex PCR, and TCRdb's table has in-frame clones only and misses some. The sample carries approximately 150,000 clones, 60% to 80% recorded once. This clonotype originated in a man between 18 and 35 years old in good health and CMV-seropositive. The chain has TRBV29-1 and TRBJ1-1, with a tentative D call TRBD1 (5 bases). Sequencing used PBMCs. CDR3 DNA: TGCAGCGTTGCGGCAGGGCCGAACACTGAAGCTTTCTTT. Protein sequence: CSVAAGPNTEAFF.